This TCR beta chain was recorded in a study of T cell changes during pregnancy in multiple sclerosis. Germline V gene data show CDR1 as SGHRS and CDR2 as YFSETQ. With 4 bases clipped from V and 8 bases from J, the junction kept 12 bases outside the gene matches. CDR3 length equals 16 residues. Assay: immunoSEQ multiplex PCR; the TCRdb copy retains only in-frame clones and omits some. The sample holds approximately 59,000 clones; around nine tenths are singletons and the top ten take approximately 1.5%. The chain carries TRBV5-1 and TRBJ1-4; 9 bases fit TRBD1. Here the sequenced sample was peripheral blood, taken in the third trimester of pregnancy. The source of this sequence is a female donor in good health, enrolled as a control in a pregnancy study. The CDR3 spells CASSLTGGQGGEKLFF. The CDR3 nucleotides are TGCGCCAGCAGCCTAACGGGGGGACAGGGAGGAGAAAAACTGTTTTTT.